Listed below are T cell receptor beta chains from one sample, sequenced in a study of blood T cell repertoires in COVID-19. Only in-frame clones appear in the TCRdb table, and some are missing; sequencing was by immunoSEQ multiplex PCR. Of some 200,000 clones in the sample, over 75% are singletons; the top ten hold 7.4%. The sequencing input was PBMCs or T cells enriched from blood (not recorded which). The source of these receptors is a woman in her thirties or forties with acute COVID-19. The CDR3 runs from the conserved cysteine through the conserved F or W. The order of the fields is V gene, J gene, D gene, clone size, CDR3 protein, CDR3 DNA. A D gene is named only where the DNA matches it firmly. Where a row states a size, it is once, few, many or the class of an expanded clone; other rows omit it.

v_gene: TRBV14
j_gene: TRBJ2-1
d_gene: TRBD1
abundance: .
CDR3aa: CASSQDERGAGGVYNEQFF
CDR3nt: TGTGCCAGCAGCCAAGATGAGAGGGGGGCAGGGGGCGTCTACAATGAGCAGTTCTTC

v_gene: TRBV5-4
j_gene: TRBJ1-2
d_gene: TRBD1
abundance: .
CDR3aa: CASSWGQFNYGYTF
CDR3nt: TGTGCCAGCAGCTGGGGACAGTTTAACTATGGCTACACCTTC

v_gene: TRBV6-6
j_gene: TRBJ1-5
d_gene: .
abundance: .
CDR3aa: CASSTGWRQPQHF
CDR3nt: TGTGCCAGCAGTACAGGGTGGCGTCAGCCCCAGCATTTT

v_gene: TRBV5-1
j_gene: TRBJ1-5
d_gene: .
abundance: .
CDR3aa: CASSLGDTNQPQHF
CDR3nt: TGCGCCAGCAGCTTGGGGGACACCAATCAGCCCCAGCATTTT

v_gene: TRBV7-9
j_gene: TRBJ2-2
d_gene: TRBD1
abundance: .
CDR3aa: CASSPDRENLMNTGELFF
CDR3nt: TGTGCCAGCAGCCCCGACAGGGAAAACCTTATGAACACCGGGGAGCTGTTTTTT

v_gene: TRBV5-4
j_gene: TRBJ1-6
d_gene: .
abundance: .
CDR3aa: CASSLGGQDNSPLHF
CDR3nt: TGTGCCAGCAGCTTGGGGGGCCAGGATAATTCACCCCTCCACTTT

v_gene: TRBV7-2
j_gene: TRBJ1-3
d_gene: .
abundance: .
CDR3aa: CASSLVVFSSGNTIYF
CDR3nt: TGTGCCAGCAGCTTAGTGGTGTTCAGCTCTGGAAACACCATATATTTT

v_gene: TRBV5-1
j_gene: TRBJ2-5
d_gene: .
abundance: .
CDR3aa: CASNGGIPQETQYF
CDR3nt: TGCGCCAGCAACGGAGGGATCCCGCAAGAGACCCAGTACTTC

v_gene: TRBV20-1
j_gene: TRBJ2-2
d_gene: .
abundance: .
CDR3aa: CSAQGTGELFF
CDR3nt: TGCAGTGCTCAGGGGACCGGGGAGCTGTTTTTT

v_gene: TRBV30
j_gene: TRBJ1-4
d_gene: .
abundance: .
CDR3aa: CACRGATNEKLFF
CDR3nt: TGTGCCTGTCGGGGGGCAACTAATGAAAAACTGTTTTTT

v_gene: TRBV5-5
j_gene: TRBJ1-5
d_gene: TRBD1
abundance: once
CDR3aa: CASRRQGRNQPQHF
CDR3nt: TGTGCCAGCAGAAGACAGGGTCGCAATCAGCCCCAGCATTTT

v_gene: TRBV5-1
j_gene: TRBJ2-1
d_gene: TRBD2
abundance: once
CDR3aa: CASRKTSGSSDEQFF
CDR3nt: TGCGCCAGCCGGAAAACTAGCGGGAGTAGCGATGAGCAGTTCTTC

v_gene: TRBV18
j_gene: TRBJ2-7
d_gene: TRBD2
abundance: .
CDR3aa: CASSPSSGSSYEQYF
CDR3nt: TGTGCCAGCTCACCAAGTAGCGGGAGTTCCTACGAGCAGTACTTC

v_gene: TRBV27
j_gene: TRBJ2-1
d_gene: TRBD2
abundance: .
CDR3aa: CASSPRGGEQFF
CDR3nt: TGTGCCAGCAGTCCGCGGGGGGGTGAGCAGTTCTTC

v_gene: TRBV27
j_gene: TRBJ1-1
d_gene: .
abundance: .
CDR3aa: CASSFKRVTEAFF
CDR3nt: TGTGCCAGCAGTTTTAAGAGAGTCACTGAAGCTTTCTTT

v_gene: TRBV18
j_gene: TRBJ1-5
d_gene: TRBD1
abundance: .
CDR3aa: CASSIDRDRNQPQHF
CDR3nt: TGTGCCAGCTCAATAGACAGGGATCGCAATCAGCCCCAGCATTTT

v_gene: TRBV27
j_gene: TRBJ1-2
d_gene: .
abundance: few
CDR3aa: CASSSEGLNGYTF
CDR3nt: TGTGCCAGCAGTTCCGAGGGTCTGAATGGCTACACCTTC

v_gene: TRBV28
j_gene: TRBJ2-7
d_gene: TRBD2
abundance: .
CDR3aa: CASTLGLAGDEQYF
CDR3nt: TGTGCCAGCACCCTGGGACTAGCGGGAGACGAGCAGTACTTC

v_gene: TRBV6-5
j_gene: TRBJ2-2
d_gene: .
abundance: .
CDR3aa: CASSYRLVGTGELFF
CDR3nt: TGTGCCAGCAGTTACAGACTAGTCGGCACCGGGGAGCTGTTTTTT

v_gene: TRBV18
j_gene: TRBJ2-5
d_gene: TRBD2
abundance: .
CDR3aa: CASSPPSRTSQETQYF
CDR3nt: TGTGCCAGCTCACCACCCTCCAGGACTAGCCAAGAGACCCAGTACTTC

v_gene: TRBV5-1
j_gene: TRBJ1-5
d_gene: TRBD1
abundance: .
CDR3aa: CASSWQTGADQPQHF
CDR3nt: TGCGCCAGCAGCTGGCAAACAGGGGCGGATCAGCCCCAGCATTTT

v_gene: TRBV14
j_gene: TRBJ1-2
d_gene: TRBD1
abundance: .
CDR3aa: CASSQDTGEYGYTF
CDR3nt: TGTGCCAGCAGCCAGGATACAGGGGAATATGGCTACACCTTC

v_gene: TRBV28
j_gene: TRBJ2-7
d_gene: TRBD1
abundance: once
CDR3aa: CAIDEPGQGSYEQYF
CDR3nt: TGTGCCATCGACGAACCGGGACAGGGCTCCTACGAGCAGTACTTC

v_gene: TRBV30
j_gene: TRBJ2-7
d_gene: TRBD1
abundance: .
CDR3aa: CAWSLLAGTGTYEQYF
CDR3nt: TGTGCCTGGAGTCTATTGGCCGGGACAGGGACCTACGAGCAGTACTTC

v_gene: TRBV28
j_gene: TRBJ2-7
d_gene: TRBD2
abundance: once
CDR3aa: CASSPTSGGLYEQYF
CDR3nt: TGTGCCAGCAGTCCAACTAGCGGGGGGCTCTACGAGCAGTACTTC

v_gene: TRBV3-1/TRBV3-2
j_gene: TRBJ1-1
d_gene: TRBD1
abundance: .
CDR3aa: CASSGTTGGGLGTEAFF
CDR3nt: TGTGCCAGCAGCGGGACCACAGGGGGCGGTTTGGGCACTGAAGCTTTCTTT

v_gene: TRBV19
j_gene: TRBJ1-6
d_gene: .
abundance: .
CDR3aa: CASSWSDSPLHF
CDR3nt: TGTGCCAGTAGTTGGAGTGATTCACCCCTCCACTTT

v_gene: TRBV2
j_gene: TRBJ1-2
d_gene: .
abundance: .
CDR3aa: CASIPDNGRIGNYGYTF
CDR3nt: TGTGCCAGCATTCCGGACAATGGAAGGATTGGAAACTATGGCTACACCTTC

v_gene: TRBV6-2/TRBV6-3
j_gene: TRBJ2-3
d_gene: TRBD2
abundance: .
CDR3aa: CASSSGGATDTQYF
CDR3nt: TGTGCCAGCAGTAGCGGGGGGGCCACAGATACGCAGTATTTT

v_gene: TRBV18
j_gene: TRBJ2-2
d_gene: .
abundance: .
CDR3aa: CASSTNTGELFF
CDR3nt: TGTGCCAGCTCAACAAACACCGGGGAGCTGTTTTTT

v_gene: TRBV6-5
j_gene: TRBJ1-2
d_gene: TRBD1
abundance: .
CDR3aa: CASSYLEGTAYGYTF
CDR3nt: TGTGCCAGCAGTTACCTGGAAGGGACAGCCTATGGCTACACCTTC

v_gene: TRBV30
j_gene: TRBJ1-6
d_gene: .
abundance: .
CDR3aa: CAWSVGGGYSPLHF
CDR3nt: TGTGCCTGGAGTGTGGGGGGAGGTTATTCACCCCTCCACTTT

v_gene: TRBV6-2/TRBV6-3
j_gene: TRBJ1-1
d_gene: .
abundance: few
CDR3aa: CASSPERNTEAFF
CDR3nt: TGTGCCAGCAGCCCAGAGAGGAACACTGAAGCTTTCTTT

v_gene: TRBV19
j_gene: TRBJ2-7
d_gene: .
abundance: few
CDR3aa: CASIEGPANYEQYF
CDR3nt: TGTGCCAGTATCGAGGGCCCAGCAAATTACGAGCAGTACTTC

v_gene: TRBV7-3
j_gene: TRBJ2-2
d_gene: TRBD1
abundance: .
CDR3aa: CASSATGVGGELFF
CDR3nt: TGTGCCAGCAGCGCCACAGGGGTCGGCGGGGAGCTGTTTTTT

v_gene: TRBV19
j_gene: TRBJ1-2
d_gene: .
abundance: few
CDR3aa: CASSFSGQGGGYTF
CDR3nt: TGTGCCAGTAGTTTTTCCGGACAAGGGGGAGGCTACACCTTC

v_gene: TRBV7-2
j_gene: TRBJ2-7
d_gene: .
abundance: .
CDR3aa: CASSLGGLSYEQYF
CDR3nt: TGTGCCAGCAGCTTAGGGGGACTCTCCTACGAGCAGTACTTC

v_gene: TRBV5-1
j_gene: TRBJ2-4
d_gene: TRBD2
abundance: .
CDR3aa: CASSHRTSGSKNIQYF
CDR3nt: TGCGCCAGCAGCCATAGGACTAGCGGTAGCAAAAACATTCAGTACTTC

v_gene: TRBV29-1
j_gene: TRBJ1-2
d_gene: .
abundance: .
CDR3aa: CSAITTGYYTF
CDR3nt: TGCAGCGCCATCACTACAGGGTACTACACCTTC

v_gene: TRBV28
j_gene: TRBJ1-5
d_gene: TRBD1
abundance: .
CDR3aa: CASSLYERGPSPQHF
CDR3nt: TGTGCCAGCAGTTTATACGAGAGGGGGCCGTCGCCCCAGCATTTT

v_gene: TRBV9
j_gene: TRBJ1-1
d_gene: .
abundance: .
CDR3aa: CASSLTPGDTDEAFF
CDR3nt: TGTGCCAGCAGCCTCACACCCGGGGACACCGACGAAGCTTTCTTT

v_gene: TRBV27
j_gene: TRBJ2-1
d_gene: TRBD2
abundance: .
CDR3aa: CASRPRLAGGPILNEQFF
CDR3nt: TGTGCCAGCAGACCCCGACTAGCGGGAGGGCCGATTTTAAATGAGCAGTTCTTC

v_gene: TRBV6-5
j_gene: TRBJ2-3
d_gene: TRBD1
abundance: .
CDR3aa: CASRGGTGTDTQYF
CDR3nt: TGTGCCAGCAGGGGTGGGACAGGGACAGATACGCAGTATTTT

v_gene: TRBV2
j_gene: TRBJ2-1
d_gene: .
abundance: once
CDR3aa: CASSETLVNEQFF
CDR3nt: TGTGCCAGCAGTGAAACCCTAGTCAATGAGCAGTTCTTC

v_gene: TRBV11-2
j_gene: TRBJ1-6
d_gene: TRBD1
abundance: few
CDR3aa: CASSHGQGFYNSPLHF
CDR3nt: TGTGCCAGCAGCCACGGACAGGGTTTCTATAATTCACCCCTCCACTTT